One and the same sample provided the 24 T cell receptor beta chains below, sequenced in a study of CD8 T cell repertoires and HIV-1 epitope variants. These receptors are not linked to any known antigen. Libraries were prepared by immunoSEQ multiplex PCR; TCRdb keeps only in-frame clonotypes and omits some of them. The profile shows 4,000 to 6,000 clones, around 74% of them singletons. The sequencing input was cultured CD8+ T cells derived from PBMCs. Receptor source: a male donor with HIV.

The chain links TRBV5-4 to TRBJ1-2, with D unresolved. The ends were cut back, 5 bases at V and 1 base at J, with 12 bases in the middle. Germline CDR1 is SGHNT and CDR2 is YYREEE (reference sequence). This CDR3 contains 14 residues. CDR3 in DNA: TGTGCCAGCAGTACGGACTCGGATAACTATGGCTACACCTTC. Amino acid sequence: CASSTDSDNYGYTF.

This chain links TRBV27 with TRBJ1-1, with D uncertain. Looked up from germline, CDR1 is MNHEY and CDR2 is SMNVEV (reference sequence). This CDR3 has 13 amino acids. V gave up 5 bases and J gave up 4 bases, with 11 bases separating them. The CDR3, as DNA: TGTGCCAGCAGTAGGGAGGAGGGCACTGAAGCTTTCTTT. As protein: CASSREEGTEAFF.

This clone has only a few counts. The chain employs TRBV7-8 and TRBJ2-1, with D uncertain. V lost 5 bases and J 0 bases, leaving 11 bases between the germline ends. Per germline, CDR1 SGHVS and CDR2 FQNEAQ. This CDR3 has 15 residues. The CDR3 DNA sequence: TGTGCCAGCAGCCCTGGGTTGGCCTCCTACAATGAGCAGTTCTTC. Protein sequence: CASSPGLASYNEQFF.

This chain joins TRBV5-4 and TRBJ2-7; 8 nucleotides agree with TRBD1. CDR1 and CDR2 from the germline V gene are SGHNT and YYREEE (reference sequence). Trimming removed 2 bases from V and 1 base from J; junction bases left unmatched: 2. The CDR3 is 14 residues long. The CDR3 loop is CASSFGQGSYEQYF. CDR3 bases: TGTGCCAGCAGCTTCGGACAGGGTTCCTACGAGCAGTACTTC. The whole variable domain, filled in from reference TRBV5-4 and TRBJ2-7, reads ETGVTQSPTHLIKTRGQQVTLRCSSQSGHNTVSWYQQALGQGPQFIFQYYREEENGRGNFPPRFSGLQFPNYSSELNVNALELDDSALYLCASSFGQGSYEQYFGPGTRLTVT.

The rearrangement links TRBV18 to TRBJ2-2; 8 bases are a match to TRBD2. J gave up 4 bases and V 3 bases, and 7 bases lay outside the gene matches. The length of the CDR3 is 16 residues. Looked up from germline, CDR1 is KGHSH and CDR2 is LQKENI. The DNA of the CDR3 is TGTGCCAGCTCACCCAAGCGGGAGCTGGTCACCGGGGAGCTGTTTTTT. Protein sequence: CASSPKRELVTGELFF. The full variable domain, in which reference TRBV18 and TRBJ2-2 provide the parts outside the CDR3, is NAGVMQNPRHLVRRRGQEARLRCSPMKGHSHVYWYRQLPEEGLKFMVYLQKENIIDESGMPKERFSAEFPKEGPSILRIQQVVRGDSAAYFCASSPKRELVTGELFFGEGSRLTVL.

This chain connects TRBV13 to TRBJ2-5, with 7 bases identical to TRBD1. After removal of 5 bases from V and 3 bases from J, the junction contained 6 bases not matched to a gene. Germline V gives CDR1 PRHDT, CDR2 FYEKMQ (reference sequence). The CDR3 length is 14 residues. The CDR3 sequence: CASSTRQGEETQYF. For the CDR3, the DNA is TGTGCCAGCAGCACTCGACAGGGAGAAGAGACCCAGTACTTC.

This chain links TRBV27 with TRBJ2-2, with 10 bases aligning to TRBD2. There are 18 residues in the CDR3. From germline, CDR1 is MNHEY and CDR2 SMNVEV (reference sequence). V shed 4 bases and J 2 bases; nucleotides not matched to a gene: 10. Here the CDR3 DNA reads TGTGCCAGCAGTTCAACGACAACTAGCGGGAACAACACCGGGGAGCTGTTTTTT. It translates to CASSSTTTSGNNTGELFF.

The rearrangement uses TRBV28 and TRBJ1-5; D is perhaps TRBD1 (6 bases). Germline CDR1 is MDHEN and CDR2 is SYDVKM. Trimming removed 7 bases at V and 5 bases at J, with 15 bases between. This CDR3 has 14 residues. CDR3 residues: CASINHREDQPQHF. For the CDR3, the DNA is TGTGCCAGCATCAACCACAGGGAAGATCAGCCCCAGCATTTT.

The V gene is TRBV27, the J gene TRBJ2-7, with 12 bases aligning to TRBD2. J gave up 0 bases and V 5 bases, and 5 bases lay outside the gene matches. This CDR3 region has 16 residues. CDR1 is MNHEY and CDR2 is SMNVEV in the germline V gene (reference sequence). The CDR3 spells CASSPSGLAGSYEQYF. CDR3 nucleotide sequence: TGTGCCAGCAGTCCGTCGGGACTAGCGGGCTCCTACGAGCAGTACTTC.

This chain joins TRBV27 and TRBJ2-7; D possibly corresponds to TRBD2 (6 bases). V lost 2 bases to trimming and J lost 5 bases, with 7 bases between them. CDR1 and CDR2 from the germline V gene are MNHEY and SMNVEV (reference sequence). The CDR3 has 12 amino acids. The CDR3 nucleotides read TGTGCCAGCAGTTTAGGAGGGGACGAGCAGTACTTC. Its protein is CASSLGGDEQYF.

The rearrangement uses TRBV2 and TRBJ1-2, with 11 bases that match TRBD1. Germline CDR1 reads SNHLY; CDR2 reads FYNNEI. The CDR3 is 15 amino acids. V trimming: 2 bases; J trimming: 8 bases; junction bases outside the gene matches: 7. DNA for the CDR3: TGTGCCAGCAGTGAACGCGGACAGGGGGCCACAGGCTACACCTTC. Its translation: CASSERGQGATGYTF. Complete variable domain (other parts from reference TRBV2 and TRBJ1-2): EPEVTQTPSHQVTQMGQEVILRCVPISNHLYFYWYRQILGQKVEFLVSFYNNEISEKSEIFDDQFSVERPDGSNFTLKIRSTKLEDSAMYFCASSERGQGATGYTFGSGTRLTVV.

The rearrangement joins TRBV27 to TRBJ1-1; no definite D call. Per the germline V gene, CDR1 is MNHEY and CDR2 is SMNVEV (reference sequence). Deletions cut 6 bases from V and 1 base from J, with 6 bases between. This CDR3 has 12 amino acids. The CDR3 protein is CASREQNTEAFF. CDR3 DNA: TGTGCCAGCAGGGAACAGAACACTGAAGCTTTCTTT.

This sequence joins TRBV19 and TRBJ1-1; D is unresolved. This CDR3 region has 14 residues. In germline, CDR1 is LNHDA, CDR2 SQIVND (reference sequence). Trimming cost V 5 bases and J 1 base, with 11 bases left between them. CDR3 residues: CASSFNTANTEAFF. The DNA for the CDR3 is TGTGCCAGTAGTTTCAATACCGCGAACACTGAAGCTTTCTTT.

In this sample, this clone turned up a few times. The rearrangement links TRBV7-2 to TRBJ2-3, with 16 bases identical to TRBD2. The CDR3 contains 17 residues. Germline V gives CDR1 SGHTA, CDR2 FQGNSA. J was trimmed by 2 bases and V by 3 bases; bases with no gene match: 2. Here the CDR3 reads CASSLGLAGGPTDTQYF. The CDR3 nucleotides read TGTGCCAGCAGCTTGGGACTAGCGGGAGGGCCCACAGATACGCAGTATTTT.

This clone occurred once. This rearrangement joins TRBV5-4 to TRBJ2-1; no definite D call. Trimming left V 2 bases short and J 6 bases short, with 3 bases between. The length of the CDR3 is 11 residues. Germline V lookup: CDR1 SGHNT, CDR2 YYREEE (reference sequence). DNA for the CDR3: TGTGCCAGCAGCTTCACCAATGAGCAGTTCTTC. Amino acid sequence: CASSFTNEQFF.

J is TRBJ2-2 and V is TRBV6-1; D gene uncertain. Between the trimmed V and J ends, which lost 8 bases and 7 bases, there was a span of 20 bases. This CDR3 region has 15 residues. Germline assignment: CDR1 MNHNS and CDR2 SASEGT. The CDR3 region has the DNA TGTGCCAGCGACGCCGGTAGCTGGGTGGGCGGGGAGCTGTTTTTT. Its protein product is CASDAGSWVGGELFF.

This clone has just a few counts. This chain uses TRBV28 with TRBJ1-1, with D maybe TRBD1 (6 bases). V was clipped by 3 bases and J by 14 bases, with 16 bases between them. The CDR3 length is 12 residues. CDR1 MDHEN and CDR2 SYDVKM come from the germline V gene. CDR3 protein: CASSFRRTGGFF. CDR3 DNA: TGTGCCAGCAGTTTTCGGAGGACGGGGGGCTTCTTT.

The rearrangement joins TRBV28 to TRBJ2-4; the match to TRBD1 covers 10 bases. The V gene's germline CDR1 is MDHEN and CDR2 SYDVKM. V gave up 8 bases and J gave up 4 bases; unmatched junction bases: 8. The CDR3 is made up of 15 amino acids. Here the CDR3 DNA reads TGTGCCAGCGCGTCCGGGACAGGGGATAAAAACATTCAGTACTTC. Residues: CASASGTGDKNIQYF.

The chain joins TRBV15 to TRBJ2-7, with 9 bases matching TRBD2. The CDR3 spans 17 residues. In germline, CDR1 is LNHNV, CDR2 YYDKDF (reference sequence). V trimming: 1 base; J trimming: 0 bases; junction bases outside the gene matches: 7. The CDR3 sequence: CATSRATLAGDSYEQYF. CDR3 bases: TGTGCCACCAGCAGAGCAACCTTAGCGGGGGACTCCTACGAGCAGTACTTC.

V usage is TRBV11-3 and J usage is TRBJ2-2; D is perhaps TRBD1 (6 bases). The CDR3 totals 18 residues. From germline, CDR1 is SGHNT and CDR2 YENEEA. Trimming removed 2 bases at V and 6 bases at J, with 22 bases between. The CDR3: CASSLSGRGTQGPGELFF. The CDR3 coding sequence is TGTGCCAGCAGCTTATCGGGTAGGGGGACCCAAGGACCCGGGGAGCTGTTTTTT.

V gene TRBV5-4 combines with J gene TRBJ1-2; 11 bases match TRBD1. This CDR3 comprises 15 residues. From germline, CDR1 is SGHNT and CDR2 YYREEE (reference sequence). The trim removed 4 bases at V and 3 bases at J, leaving 5 bases unmatched. The CDR3 DNA is TGTGCCAGCAGCCCGGGACAGGGGGTCGACTATGGCTACACCTTC. Residues: CASSPGQGVDYGYTF.

In its sample, this clone was seen a few times. This chain uses TRBV28 with TRBJ2-7, with 9 bases identical to TRBD1. The J segment lost 2 bases and the V segment lost 1 base, leaving 12 bases of the junction unmatched. Per germline, CDR1 MDHEN and CDR2 SYDVKM. CDR3 length: 18 residues. CDR3 coding DNA: TGTGCCAGCAGTTTATCAGTTTTAGGGGACAGGGCTGCCTACGAGCAGTACTTC. Translation gives CASSLSVLGDRAAYEQYF.

The gene calls are TRBV5-1 and TRBJ2-7; D unclear. V gave up 4 bases and J gave up 3 bases, with 20 bases separating them. CDR1 is SGHRS and CDR2 is YFSETQ in the germline V gene. The CDR3 is 16 amino acids. CDR3 residues: CASSPAEGLSYYEQYF. DNA for the CDR3: TGCGCCAGCAGCCCCGCGGAAGGCCTTTCTTACTACGAGCAGTACTTC.

The CDR3 loop reads CASSFTMRISPLHF. The CDR3 coding sequence is TGTGCCAGCAGTTTTACCATGCGTATTTCACCCCTCCACTTT. The chain joins TRBV28 to TRBJ1-6; no definite D call. Germline CDR1 and CDR2: MDHEN and SYDVKM. The CDR3 runs to 14 residues. V lost 3 bases and J 9 bases, leaving 12 bases between the germline ends.